The entry below gives a single T cell receptor beta chain sequence along with its context. Its antigen specificity is not known. Nothing much larger sits one base from this clone, and base qualities are not available. Library preparation employed the immunoSEQ multiplex PCR assay. Sourced from immuneACCESS, this table was stored by TCRdb with only in-frame sequences that have V and J called. A share of the clones is absent; for the studies checked, an unresolved V gene accounts for under half, and the remainder has no known explanation. Here the sample has just over 60,000 clones; approximately 75% occur a single time. The ten largest account for 4.4% of the sample. CDR1 and CDR2 were assigned from the germline V gene as KGHSH and LQKENI. Ends trimmed: V by 5 bases, J by 3 bases; bases unmatched to a gene: 3. The CDR3 starts with the cysteine, ends with the phenylalanine, and has 13 residues. Only CDR3 DNA remains: 39 bases, in frame from the first base.

The sample is drawn from a study of radiotherapy plus CTLA-4 blockade in lung cancer listed by TCRdb under 2018. Study-level background: Objective responses occurred in around 20% of enrolled patients, and 25% to 40% achieved disease control. Overall results and qualifications from the work: The strongest predictors of response were reported to be early dynamic shifts in blood T cell clones along with a rise in serum interferon-beta following radiation. After treatment with radiotherapy and ipilimumab, TCR clones that originated in tumors expanded in peripheral blood.

The study tested focal radiation therapy combined with CTLA-4 blockade (ipilimumab) in patients with chemo-refractory metastatic non-small-cell lung cancer. This chain is built from TRBV18 and TRBJ1-2; TRBD1 aligns with 7 central bases. The sample here was peripheral blood, taken from a patient treated with radiotherapy plus ipilimumab. The receptor comes from a human donor with non-small cell lung cancer who had a complete response to radiotherapy plus ipilimumab. The nucleotide sequence reads as follows: TGTGCCAGCTCATCAGGGGGATACTATGGCTACACCTTC. This translates into CASSSGGYYGYTF.